Each of the 12 T cell receptor beta chains below was sequenced from the same sample in a study of circulating CD8 cells and anti-PD-1 response in melanoma. Four subsets defined by PD-1 and/or TIGIT were sorted from live CD3+CD8+TCRalphabeta+ cells. The QIAseq Immune Repertoire TCR panel built the libraries from roughly 15 ng of total RNA. TCRdb called the reads again in MiXCR, with one record for every CDR3 protein. The sample lists 680 or so distinct CDR3 sequences; around 7% were seen once. Sequenced here: CD8+ T cells from PBMCs, sampled at baseline or after one month of anti-PD-1 therapy (not recorded which). Receptors originate from a human donor with melanoma.

By proportion, this clonotype is medium-sized. This chain connects TRBV7-9 to TRBJ1-1; no firm D call. V shed 2 bases and J shed 0 bases, with 4 bases lying between them. Germline V gene lookup returns CDR1 SEHNR and CDR2 FQNEAQ (reference sequence). This CDR3 comprises 13 residues. The CDR3 spells CASSLWVNTEAFF. The CDR3 coding sequence is TGTGCCAGCAGCTTATGGGTGAACACTGAAGCTTTCTTT.

Judged by abundance, this clonotype is large (0.1 to 1%). The V gene is TRBV9, the J gene TRBJ1-5; D is possibly TRBD1 (5 bases). V was pared by 0 bases and J by 5 bases, with 12 bases between. This CDR3 is 15 amino acids long. Germline CDR1 is SGDLS and CDR2 is YYNGEE. The CDR3 loop is CASSVAGLIDQPQHF. CDR3 in DNA: TGTGCCAGCAGCGTAGCAGGGTTAATCGATCAGCCCCAGCATTTT.

Judged by abundance, this clonotype is medium-sized. CDR3 bases: TGTGCCAGCAGTTACTCGGGCTACTCTGGGGCCAACGTCCTGACTTTC. Encoded protein: CASSYSGYSGANVLTF. This rearrangement joins TRBV6-5 to TRBJ2-6; D is ambiguous. The length of the CDR3 is 16 residues. The V gene lost 0 bases and the J gene lost 0 bases, with 6 bases spanning the gap. CDR1 and CDR2 (germline): MNHEY, SVGAGI.

By share, this clonotype counts as medium-sized. The J gene is TRBJ2-3, the V gene TRBV2; a weak D match, TRBD1 (7 bases). This CDR3 is 18 amino acids long. V dropped 6 bases and J dropped 6 bases, with 28 bases sitting between them. The V gene's germline CDR1 is SNHLY and CDR2 FYNNEI. The DNA of the CDR3 is TGTGCCAGCAGAGTCCCAGGGGGGCCTAGCGACGGATCCGATACGCAGTATTTT. Translating gives CASRVPGGPSDGSDTQYF.

This clonotype is large. The rearrangement links TRBV5-4 to TRBJ2-3, with a possible D match to TRBD2 (5 bases). Trimming stripped 0 bases from V and 0 bases from J, with 8 bases between. The CDR3 is 15 amino acids. CDR1 is SGHNT, CDR2 YYREEE, per germline (reference sequence). CDR3 DNA sequence: TGTGCCAGCAGCTTGGGCCGGACTAGCACAGATACGCAGTATTTT. This translates into CASSLGRTSTDTQYF. The full variable domain, rest sourced from reference TRBV5-4 and TRBJ2-3, is ETGVTQSPTHLIKTRGQQVTLRCSSQSGHNTVSWYQQALGQGPQFIFQYYREEENGRGNFPPRFSGLQFPNYSSELNVNALELDDSALYLCASSLGRTSTDTQYFGPGTRLTVL.

By share, this clonotype ranks as medium-sized. V usage is TRBV9 and J usage is TRBJ2-5; weak D call: TRBD1 (5 bases). The V and J ends lost 4 bases and 4 bases respectively, with 17 bases between them. In germline, CDR1 is SGDLS, CDR2 YYNGEE. The CDR3 covers 15 residues. The DNA for the CDR3 is TGTGCCAGCAGCTCACGGCCAGACAGATTAGAGACCCAGTACTTC. Translation gives CASSSRPDRLETQYF. The full variable domain, with the rest looked up from reference TRBV9 and TRBJ2-5, is DSGVTQTPKHLITATGQRVTLRCSPRSGDLSVYWYQQSLDQGLQFLIQYYNGEERAKGNILERFSAQQFPDLHSELNLSSLELGDSALYFCASSSRPDRLETQYFGPGTRLLVL.

CDR3: CASSLLDKKIAHEQYF. In nucleotides, the CDR3 is TGTGCCAGCAGCCTGCTGGATAAGAAAATAGCCCACGAGCAGTACTTC. This chain uses TRBV14 with TRBJ2-7; unclear D gene. With 4 bases removed from V and 5 bases from J, the gap between germline ends came to 21 bases. The CDR3 totals 16 residues. In germline, CDR1 is SGHDN, CDR2 FVKESK.

This clonotype was observed a single time. Germline is not matched at one junction end, which may reflect a read error. The rearrangement uses TRBV5-4 and TRBJ2-5, with no clear D. The CDR3 consists of 13 residues. Germline V gives CDR1 SGHNT, CDR2 YYREEE (reference sequence). Here the CDR3 DNA reads TGTGCCAGCAGGGCATTAGGGCACGAGACCCGGTACTTC. The encoded protein is CASRALGHETRYF.

Relative to its sample, this clonotype is medium-sized. The rearrangement links TRBV4-1 to TRBJ2-4, with D tentatively TRBD1 (5 bases). V gave up 0 bases and J gave up 6 bases, with 15 bases separating them. Looked up from germline, CDR1 is MGHRA and CDR2 is YSYEKL. The CDR3 consists of 16 residues. The CDR3 protein is CASSQDLRQGPNIQYF. The CDR3 nucleotides are TGCGCCAGCAGCCAAGACCTCCGGCAGGGCCCAAACATTCAGTACTTC.

The chain combines TRBV28 with TRBJ1-5; 9 bases map to TRBD1. V lost 3 bases and J lost 4; bases outside the gene matches: 1. This CDR3 is built from 14 residues. Germline-derived CDR1 and CDR2 are MDHEN and SYDVKM. The CDR3 region is CASSLGQGNQPQHF. CDR3 bases: TGTGCCAGCAGTTTGGGACAGGGTAATCAGCCCCAGCATTTT. The full variable domain, with the rest looked up from reference TRBV28 and TRBJ1-5, is DVKVTQSSRYLVKRTGEKVFLECVQDMDHENMFWYRQDPGLGLRLIYFSYDVKMKEKGDIPEGYSVSREKKERFSLILESASTNQTSMYLCASSLGQGNQPQHFGDGTRLSIL.

This clonotype counts as medium-sized (0.01 to 0.1%). V and J are TRBV19 and TRBJ1-1; no clear D gene. Germline V gene data show CDR1 as LNHDA and CDR2 as SQIVND (reference sequence). The ends were cut back, 7 bases at V and 0 bases at J, with 12 bases in the middle. The CDR3 has 14 amino acids. The CDR3: CASTPGRLNTEAFF. In nucleotides, the CDR3 is TGTGCCAGTACCCCCGGACGGTTGAACACTGAAGCTTTCTTT. Using reference TRBV19 and TRBJ1-1 for the parts outside the CDR3, the full variable domain is DGGITQSPKYLFRKEGQNVTLSCEQNLNHDAMYWYRQDPGQGLRLIYYSQIVNDFQKGDIAEGYSVSREKKESFPLTVTSAQKNPTAFYLCASTPGRLNTEAFFGQGTRLTVV.

In its sample, this clonotype is medium-sized (0.01 to 0.1%). The chain uses TRBV12-3 or TRBV12-4 and TRBJ2-1; TRBD1 agrees at 9 bases. The CDR3 is 15 amino acids. V was pared by 6 bases and J by 3 bases, with 6 bases of the junction left unmatched. The CDR3 coding sequence is TGTGCCAGCAGAAGAGGGACAGGGTTCTACAATGAGCAGTTCTTC. Translation: CASRRGTGFYNEQFF.